The rows below give T cell receptor beta chains drawn from one sample of a study of blood T cell repertoires in COVID-19. Repertoires were generated with immunoSEQ multiplex PCR, while TCRdb's copy carries only in-frame clones and drops some. The sample shows fewer than 450,000 clones, around 90% of them seen only once. Sequenced input: PBMCs or T cells enriched from blood (not recorded which). These receptors came from a woman between 35 and 50 years old with acute COVID-19. Each CDR3 is given with its conserved first and last residue. D genes are given only for firm matches. Clone size is not always given. Where it is, it says once, few, many or a class for expanded clones.

16 TRBJ1-6 . TRBD1 TRBV30 TGTGCCTGGAGTGGGGACAGAGGGGGAAGAGATTCACCCCTCCACTTT CAWSGDRGGRDSPLHF
14 TRBJ1-1 . . TRBV19 TGTGCCAGTAGTCCCCGCAGACAGATCACTGAAGCTTTCTTT CASSPRRQITEAFF
11 TRBJ2-1 . . TRBV20-1 TGCAGTGCCCAACTATACAATGAGCAGTTCTTC CSAQLYNEQFF
12 TRBJ2-5 . . TRBV19 TGTGCCAGTAGTCAGCGCGAAGAGACCCAGTACTTC CASSQREETQYF
15 TRBJ2-2 . TRBD2 TRBV3-1/TRBV3-2 TGTGCCAGCAGCCCGAGCGGGGCGAACACCGGGGAGCTGTTTTTT CASSPSGANTGELFF
15 TRBJ2-3 once . TRBV5-8 TGTGCCAGCAGCCCTACGGGTGGGGGCGCAGATACGCAGTATTTT CASSPTGGGADTQYF
13 TRBJ2-1 . TRBD1 TRBV6-1 TGTGCCAGCAGTGAAACGCGACAGGGTGAGCAGTTCTTC CASSETRQGEQFF
15 TRBJ1-2 . TRBD1 TRBV3-1/TRBV3-2 TGTGCCAGCAGCCCTCACGGGACAGTCCTCTATGGCTACACCTTC CASSPHGTVLYGYTF
13 TRBJ1-5 . TRBD1 TRBV7-8 TGTGCCAGCAGCTTGCAGGGGGCTCCGCCCCAGCATTTT CASSLQGAPPQHF
14 TRBJ1-5 . TRBD1 TRBV3-1/TRBV3-2 TGTGCCAGCAGTCGGACAGGGGGCCATCAGCCCCAGCATTTT CASSRTGGHQPQHF
12 TRBJ2-7 . . TRBV2 TGTGCCAGCAGCCTGACTAGTTACGAGCAGTACTTC CASSLTSYEQYF
13 TRBJ2-1 . . TRBV5-4 TGTGCCACAAGACTGGACTCCTACAATGAGCAGTTCTTC CATRLDSYNEQFF
15 TRBJ1-1 . TRBD1 TRBV15 TGTGCCACCAGCAGGACAGGGGCACTGAACACTGAAGCTTTCTTT CATSRTGALNTEAFF
14 TRBJ2-2 . TRBD1 TRBV2 TGTGCCAGCAGTCGGGACAGGGGTGACAGGGAGCTGTTTTTT CASSRDRGDRELFF
14 TRBJ2-2 . . TRBV7-6 TGTGCCAGCAGCCCAAGGGGGAAAACCGGGGAGCTGTTTTTT CASSPRGKTGELFF
13 TRBJ1-1 . . TRBV5-1 TGCGCCAGCAGCTTTGGAGGGCCCGCTGAAGCTTTCTTT CASSFGGPAEAFF
15 TRBJ2-1 once . TRBV9 TGTGCCAGCAGCGTGAACCTTGGGGGGAACAATGAGCAGTTCTTC CASSVNLGGNNEQFF
13 TRBJ1-1 once TRBD1 TRBV28 TGTGCCAGCAGGAAGGACAGGGCAAGGGAAGCTTTCTTT CASRKDRAREAFF
16 TRBJ2-7 once TRBD2 TRBV4-2 TGTGCCAGCAGCCGAGCTTCTAGCGGGAGCTCCTACGAGCAGTACTTC CASSRASSGSSYEQYF
17 TRBJ2-7 . TRBD1 TRBV15 TGTGCCACCAGCAGAGATACAGGACAGGGGGTTCACTACGAGCAGTACTTC CATSRDTGQGVHYEQYF